This T cell receptor (beta chain) was sequenced during a study of metastatic and nonmetastatic thyroid tumors (TCRdb year 2020). Background on the whole study: Repertoires were compared across peripheral blood and tumor or nodule tissue samples from malignant and benign thyroid patients. Beyond this particular receptor, the publication reports: TCR beta diversity was reported as significantly higher in malignant tumors than in benign nodules, in both blood and tumor samples.

None of the patients had been given any treatment before thyroid surgery. Using T-cell receptor beta sequencing, the researchers looked back retrospectively at clinical samples from patients, gathered between about 2011 and 2019. This clone was seen at least ten times. This receptor's antigen is unknown. No per-base quality is available; no much larger clone lies one base away. V is reduced by 1 base and J by 0 bases, leaving a spacing of 13 bases between them. CDR1 and CDR2, looked up from the germline V gene, are SGHAT and FQNNGV. The CDR3 starts with the cysteine, ends with the phenylalanine, and has 17 residues. This entry keeps only the CDR3 DNA: 51 bases, framed from base 1. The protocol used for the library was PCR. The sequencing machine was an Illumina HiSeq 4000. High-throughput sequencing was used to profile the TCR beta-chain CDR3 region of every patient. The published analysis was carried out like this. Drawing on CDR3 differences between clinicopathological groups, the researchers built a classifier meant to tell apart patients with distant-metastatic papillary thyroid cancer. The Shannon index was used to measure repertoire diversity, and the Morisita-Horn index was used to measure how similar tumor and blood repertoires were. TCRdb reworked the public reads: Q25 trimming with fastp, MiXCR clone assembly, productive beta chains retained. TCRdb's processing, not the authors', yielded these V and J calls. This sample has approximately 35,000 clones in its table, and 35% of those were observed once. Roughly 22% of the sample lies in the top ten.

The sample taken for sequencing was tumor tissue. This clonotype was obtained from a female donor with papillary thyroid cancer or a benign thyroid nodule (not recorded which). Some clones in this sample may be carry-over from other donors' samples. The rearrangement combines TRBV11-2 with TRBJ2-1; TRBD2 is a weak D gene call, 5 bases matching. The CDR3 reads CASSLGAAASSYNEQFF. The DNA sequence is as follows: TGTGCCAGCAGCTTAGGAGCGGCGGCGAGCTCCTACAATGAGCAGTTCTTC.